Below are 32 T cell receptor beta chains sequenced from a single sample in a study of Graves' ophthalmopathy and Graves' hyperthyroidism. Researchers took RNA transcripts and amplified TCR beta CDR3 regions from them. RT-PCR in the first round used HTBI primers; a second-round multiplex PCR followed. TCRdb re-called the multiplex PCR reads with MiXCR, one entry per CDR3 protein. The table has 450,000 or so distinct CDR3 sequences, approximately 15% seen once. Input material: blood. These receptors all come from a woman in her thirties with Graves' ophthalmopathy.

This clonotype came up many times. This rearrangement joins TRBV6-2 or TRBV6-3 to TRBJ1-1; D is undetermined. CDR1 and CDR2 (germline): MNHEY, SVGEGT. Trimming stripped 5 bases from V and 8 bases from J, with 15 bases between. The CDR3 covers 13 residues. The CDR3 DNA reads as TGTGCCAGCAGTCCCCCCGCCGCATCCGAAGCTTTCTTT. Translated: CASSPPAASEAFF.

This clonotype appeared many times. The chain is built from TRBV4-1 and TRBJ1-2, with TRBD1 matching 9 bases. Germline V gene lookup returns CDR1 MGHRA and CDR2 YSYEKL. The trim removed 4 bases at V and 8 bases at J, leaving 5 bases unmatched. The CDR3 sequence is 13 residues long. The DNA for the CDR3 is TGCGCCAGCAGCCTGACAGGGGGGGAAGGCTACACCTTC. Translated, it gives CASSLTGGEGYTF.

V usage is TRBV7-9 and J usage is TRBJ1-2; 8 nucleotides line up with TRBD1. The length of the CDR3 is 15 residues. Germline loops: CDR1 SEHNR, CDR2 FQNEAQ (reference sequence). Germline trimming cut 5 bases from V and 5 bases from J; bases unmatched to any gene: 10. Here the CDR3 DNA reads TGTGCCAGCAGCAGAAGCCCGGGACAGGTTTATGGCTACACCTTC. It codes for CASSRSPGQVYGYTF.

This clonotype appeared many times. The chain recombines TRBV2 with TRBJ1-2; D not certain. The germline V gene encodes CDR1 SNHLY and CDR2 FYNNEI. The ends were cut back, 1 base at V and 8 bases at J, with 11 bases in the middle. The CDR3 totals 13 residues. The chain's CDR3 is CASSEGSGRGYTF. For the CDR3, the DNA is TGTGCCAGCAGTGAAGGGTCAGGCCGGGGCTACACCTTC.

This clonotype has at least ten counts. The rearrangement joins TRBV29-1 to TRBJ1-1; 11 bases are shared with TRBD1. The length of the CDR3 is 14 residues. V was clipped by 7 bases and J by 5 bases; unmatched bases: 9. The germline V gene encodes CDR1 SQVTM and CDR2 ANQGSEA. Written as DNA, the CDR3 is TGCAGCGCCTGGACAGGGGGCGCGGGGACTGAAGCTTTCTTT. Protein sequence: CSAWTGGAGTEAFF.

A remark on this clonotype: This may arise from a read error, as a much more abundant clone is one base away. The V gene is TRBV6-5, the J gene TRBJ1-1; TRBD1 matches at 8 bases. The CDR3 has 13 amino acids. Per the germline V gene, CDR1 is MNHEY and CDR2 is SVGAGI. For the CDR3, the DNA is TGTGCCAGCAGTTACGAACAGGACAGGGAAGTTTTCTTT. This codes for CASSYEQDREVFF.

This clonotype was observed at least ten times. The gene calls are TRBV12-3 or TRBV12-4 and TRBJ2-2; TRBD1 matches 7 bases. CDR3 size: 13 residues. Losses at the gene ends were 6 bases for V and 6 bases for J; bases not matched to a gene: 4. The CDR3 nucleotides are TGTGCCAGCAGGACAGGGCTTTCCGGGGAGCTGTTTTTT. Translating gives CASRTGLSGELFF.

In its sample, this clonotype was seen many times. The chain's CDR3 is CASSLSASGLNQPQHF. The CDR3 nucleotides read TGTGCCAGCAGCTTATCGGCCAGCGGGCTAAATCAGCCCCAGCATTTT. V is TRBV13 and J is TRBJ1-5; D call uncertain. Germline assignment: CDR1 PRHDT and CDR2 FYEKMQ (reference sequence). The CDR3 has 16 residues. Trimming left V 2 bases short and J 4 bases short, with 15 bases between. The whole variable domain, remainder taken from reference TRBV13 and TRBJ1-5, is AAGVIQSPRHLIKEKRETATLKCYPIPRHDTVYWYQQGPGQDPQFLISFYEKMQSDKGSIPDRFSAQQFSDYHSELNMSSLELGDSALYFCASSLSASGLNQPQHFGDGTRLSIL.

In this sample, this clonotype turned up many times. The rearrangement links TRBV3-1 to TRBJ1-1; 9 bases align to TRBD1. With 6 bases clipped from V and 10 bases from J, the junction kept 6 bases outside the gene matches. The CDR3 covers 12 residues. Per germline, CDR1 LGHDT and CDR2 YNNKEL (reference sequence). The CDR3 DNA reads TGTGCCAGCAGACGGGGACAGGGTTCAGCTTTCTTT. Its translation is CASRRGQGSAFF. Based on the CDR3 plus reference TRBV3-1 and TRBJ1-1, the full variable domain is DTAVSQTPKYLVTQMGNDKSIKCEQNLGHDTMYWYKQDSKKFLKIMFSYNNKELIINETVPNRFSPKSPDKAHLNLHINSLELGDSAVYFCASRRGQGSAFFGQGTRLTVV.

There are many counts of this clonotype. This chain joins TRBV5-5 and TRBJ1-1; 8 bases are a match to TRBD1. The V and J ends lost 4 bases and 4 bases, in that order; junction bases with no gene match: 9. CDR3 length equals 15 residues. CDR1 is SGHKS and CDR2 is YYEKEE in the germline V gene (reference sequence). Here the CDR3 reads CASSPEDRAGTEAFF. The CDR3 bases are TGTGCCAGCAGCCCGGAGGACAGGGCGGGCACTGAAGCTTTCTTT.

This clonotype was seen at least ten times. This rearrangement joins TRBV6-4 to TRBJ2-6, with 7 bases that match TRBD1. J was trimmed by 0 bases and V by 7 bases; bases with no gene match: 12. CDR3 length: 18 residues. The germline gives CDR1 MRHNA, CDR2 SNTAGT. The CDR3 protein is CASTNRGTGFSGANVLTF. The CDR3, as DNA: TGTGCCAGCACCAACAGGGGTACGGGGTTCTCTGGGGCCAACGTCCTGACTTTC.

In this sample, this clonotype turned up many times. This chain connects TRBV5-5 to TRBJ1-2, with TRBD1 matching 10 bases. There are 13 residues in the CDR3. V shed 4 bases, J shed 7 bases, and the junction held 4 bases outside the gene matches. The germline CDR1 and CDR2 sequences are SGHKS and YYEKEE (reference sequence). CDR3 bases: TGTGCCAGCAGCCGACAGGGGGCTTCTGGCTACACCTTC. Amino acids: CASSRQGASGYTF.

In this sample, this clonotype turned up many times. This chain joins TRBV25-1 and TRBJ2-5; 9 nucleotides line up with TRBD2. The germline CDR1 and CDR2 sequences are MGHDK and SYGVNS. V trimming: 1 base; J trimming: 1 base; junction bases outside the gene matches: 4. The CDR3 has 16 amino acids. The CDR3 DNA is TGTGCCAGCAGTGAATGGAGTAGCGGGAGCCAAGAGACCCAGTACTTC. This sequence encodes CASSEWSSGSQETQYF.

Comment on this clonotype: This sequence may be a read error, since a much larger clone differs from it by one base. The chain joins TRBV6-2 or TRBV6-3 to TRBJ1-5, with 8 bases lining up with TRBD1. Germline CDR1 and CDR2: MNHEY and SVGEGT. The CDR3 has 15 amino acids. The CDR3 region has the DNA TGTGCCAGCAGAGCTGGACAGGGCCTCATTCAGCCCCATCATTTT. It is translated as CASRAGQGLIQPHHF.

The CDR3 DNA follows: TGTGCCAGCAGCCCTTGGACAGGGGGCCATCAGCCCCAGCATTTT. It codes for CASSPWTGGHQPQHF. V and J are TRBV6-2 or TRBV6-3 and TRBJ1-5; 11 bases are shared with TRBD1. The V and J ends lost 6 bases and 5 bases, in that order; junction bases with no gene match: 6. The germline gives CDR1 MNHEY, CDR2 SVGEGT. This CDR3 spans 15 amino acids.

On this clonotype: A read error is possible here, since a much larger clone lies one base away. CDR3 protein: CASTFRAGLYEQYF. In DNA, the CDR3 is TGTGCCAGCACCTTTAGGGCAGGGCTCTACGAGCAGTACTTC. The chain joins TRBV7-2 to TRBJ2-7, with D perhaps TRBD1 (5 bases). V lost 7 bases and J 3 bases, leaving 16 bases between the germline ends. This CDR3 region has 14 residues. CDR1 SGHTA and CDR2 FQGNSA come from the germline V gene.

There are many counts of this clonotype. J is TRBJ1-5 and V is TRBV28; 8 bases fit TRBD1. This CDR3 has 17 amino acids. Germline V gives CDR1 MDHEN, CDR2 SYDVKM. J lost 3 bases, V lost 2 bases, and 9 bases had no gene match. CDR3 DNA: TGTGCCAGCAGTTTAGTGACAGGGGTCCCCCTCAATCAGCCCCAGCATTTT. It is translated as CASSLVTGVPLNQPQHF.

This clonotype was recorded at least ten times. The chain carries TRBV12-3 or TRBV12-4 and TRBJ1-1; D gene ambiguous. This CDR3 spans 13 amino acids. V was clipped by 6 bases and J by 4 bases, with 12 bases between them. CDR3 sequence reads: CASRQSGPTEAFF. The CDR3 bases are TGTGCCAGCAGGCAGAGTGGACCCACTGAAGCTTTCTTT.

This clonotype was detected many times. This chain joins TRBV12-3 or TRBV12-4 and TRBJ1-5; possible D gene TRBD1, 6 bases. This CDR3 spans 12 amino acids. The V gene lost 8 bases and the J gene lost 4 bases, with 9 bases spanning the gap. DNA of the CDR3: TGTGCCAGCCGGACAGCTAATCAGCCCCAGCATTTT. It codes for CASRTANQPQHF.

The table lists this clonotype with many counts. The chain has TRBV19 and TRBJ2-5, with D possibly TRBD1 on 6 matching bases. Germline CDR1 and CDR2: LNHDA and SQIVND (reference sequence). The V gene lost 4 bases and the J gene lost 4 bases, with 13 bases spanning the gap. The CDR3 contains 14 residues. The CDR3 DNA reads TGTGCCAGTAGTACAACAGGGTTTACAGAGACCCAGTACTTC. It encodes CASSTTGFTETQYF.

This clonotype has ten or more counts. The chain combines TRBV29-1 with TRBJ2-2, with a tentative D call TRBD1 (7 bases). CDR3 length equals 13 residues. From germline, CDR1 is SQVTM and CDR2 ANQGSEA. V lost 3 bases and J lost 3, with 8 bases in between. The CDR3 coding sequence is TGCAGCGTTGACAGGGGGGACACCGGGGAGCTGTTTTTT. This codes for CSVDRGDTGELFF.

This clonotype has a count of ten or more. This chain links TRBV13 with TRBJ2-7, with D possibly being TRBD1 or TRBD2 (6 bases each). V lost 5 bases and J lost 4, with 21 bases in between. CDR3 length: 16 residues. CDR1 is PRHDT and CDR2 is FYEKMQ in the germline V gene (reference sequence). The CDR3 DNA reads TGTGCCAGCAGCCCCGAGCAGGGGCGAGGGAGGTACGAGCAGTACTTC. Translating it yields CASSPEQGRGRYEQYF.

V usage is TRBV6-1 and J usage is TRBJ1-2; TRBD1 is a possible D gene (5 bases). Germline V gene data show CDR1 as MNHNS and CDR2 as SASEGT. V was trimmed by 6 bases and J by 2 bases, leaving 13 bases between them. The CDR3 spans 14 residues. This CDR3 is CASRREGINYGYTF. In nucleotides, the CDR3 is TGTGCCAGCAGAAGGGAGGGGATCAACTATGGCTACACCTTC.

This clonotype was seen many times. The genes are TRBV10-3 and TRBJ1-2; the match to TRBD1 covers 8 bases. The V gene's germline CDR1 is ENHRY and CDR2 SYGVKD. The V gene end was trimmed by 11 bases and the J gene end by 4 bases; junction bases not matched to a gene: 12. There are 14 residues in the CDR3. Here the CDR3 reads CAVPVSGGAYGYTF. CDR3 DNA sequence: TGTGCCGTACCGGTGTCAGGGGGCGCCTATGGCTACACCTTC.

This clonotype was counted many times. J is TRBJ2-7 and V is TRBV6-1; the match to TRBD1 covers 9 bases. Germline trimming cut 5 bases from V and 5 bases from J; bases unmatched to any gene: 10. Germline V gene lookup returns CDR1 MNHNS and CDR2 SASEGT. The CDR3 has 15 amino acids. CDR3 protein: CASSPGQGSFDEQYF. CDR3 DNA sequence: TGTGCCAGCAGTCCCGGACAGGGGAGTTTCGACGAGCAGTACTTC.

This clonotype was seen more than once but under ten times. The V and J genes are TRBV4-1 and TRBJ1-6; D is perhaps TRBD1 (5 bases). This CDR3 contains 17 residues. From germline, CDR1 is MGHRA and CDR2 YSYEKL. V lost 0 bases to trimming and J lost 6 bases, with 15 bases between them. The CDR3 loop is CASSQDPSGGTNSPLHF. For the CDR3, the DNA is TGCGCCAGCAGCCAAGATCCCTCGGGAGGGACTAATTCACCCCTCCACTTT.

The sample holds many counts of this clonotype. DNA for the CDR3: TGTGCCAGCAGTTTAGGCAGGGTTAACTATGGCTACACCTTC. Translation gives CASSLGRVNYGYTF. The chain couples TRBV28 to TRBJ1-2, with D possibly matching TRBD1 (5 bases). CDR1 and CDR2 (germline): MDHEN, SYDVKM. The CDR3 sequence is 14 residues long. V was trimmed by 2 bases and J by 1 base, leaving 8 bases between them.

The gene calls are TRBV6-1 and TRBJ1-2, with D possibly matching TRBD1 (5 bases). There are 16 residues in the CDR3. Per the germline V gene, CDR1 is MNHNS and CDR2 is SASEGT. Between the trimmed V and J ends, which lost 6 bases and 0 bases, there was a span of 17 bases. Written as DNA, the CDR3 is TGTGCCAGCAGAATGGGGGGGTACACCACTAACTATGGCTACACCTTC. Translated, it gives CASRMGGYTTNYGYTF.

This clonotype was counted at least ten times. The gene calls are TRBV11-1 and TRBJ2-7; no clear D gene. V was clipped by 0 bases and J by 0 bases, with 12 bases between them. This CDR3 has 16 amino acids. Germline V gene sequence: CDR1 SGHAT, CDR2 FQDESV (reference sequence). The CDR3 protein is CASSLASGLNSYEQYF. DNA of the CDR3: TGTGCCAGCAGCTTAGCTTCCGGTCTCAACTCCTACGAGCAGTACTTC.

The sample holds many counts of this clonotype. This chain joins TRBV2 and TRBJ1-6; D not certain. The germline gives CDR1 SNHLY, CDR2 FYNNEI. The germline V and J ends were trimmed by 7 bases and 5 bases, with 12 bases remaining between them. This CDR3 comprises 14 residues. CDR3 amino acids: CASTLSRDNSPLHF. CDR3 in DNA: TGTGCCAGCACCCTGAGCAGAGATAATTCACCCCTCCACTTT.

This clonotype came up many times. The chain recombines TRBV2 with TRBJ1-1; perhaps TRBD1 as D (5 bases). The CDR3 is made up of 13 amino acids. Germline lookup yields CDR1 SNHLY and CDR2 FYNNEI. Trimming shortened V by 6 bases and J by 1 base, and 9 bases separated the two germline ends. The CDR3 reads CASRDQGNTEAFF. Here the CDR3 DNA reads TGTGCCAGCAGGGATCAGGGGAACACTGAAGCTTTCTTT.

This clonotype was detected ten times or more. The CDR3, as DNA: TGTGCCAGCAGTTTAAGGGGGCACCGGGAGACCCAGTACTTC. This sequence encodes CASSLRGHRETQYF. The chain is built from TRBV27 and TRBJ2-5; TRBD1 matches 7 bases. The junction had 5 bases not matched to a gene; V was cut back by 2 bases and J by 5 bases. The CDR3 sequence is 14 residues long. Looked up from germline, CDR1 is MNHEY and CDR2 is SMNVEV (reference sequence).